Below are 26 T cell receptor beta chains sequenced from a single sample in a study of response to subunit inactivated influenza vaccine (dated by TCRdb to the late 2010s). Library method: RT-PCR. Sequencer: Illumina HiSeq 2500. The public reads were quality trimmed at Q25 with fastp and then assembled into clones with MiXCR by TCRdb, keeping productive beta chains. A single entry per CDR3 protein holds the most common genes and DNA from its merged rows. This sample comprises 650,000 to 850,000 distinct CDR3 sequences, 14% of them detected only once. The top ten clonotypes cover 6.5% to 8.5% of the sample. This material consisted of PBMCs from blood, taken approximately 15 days before vaccination. These receptors all come from a man aged 50-59 years who received an inactivated influenza vaccine. Donor details come from another sample of the same person, matched by shared clones.

The rearrangement links TRBV20-1 to TRBJ2-7; D is undetermined. This CDR3 has 14 residues. Germline CDR1 and CDR2: DFQATT and SNEGSKA (reference sequence). The V gene lost 1 base and the J gene lost 2 bases, with 12 bases spanning the gap. The CDR3 DNA reads TGCAGTGCTAGAGCTACCTTTCCCCCCTACGAGCAGTACTTC. Its translation is CSARATFPPYEQYF.

A few counts support this clonotype. This sequence joins TRBV7-8 and TRBJ2-5, with 8 nucleotides matching TRBD1. This CDR3 has 15 residues. Germline lookup yields CDR1 SGHVS and CDR2 FQNEAQ. Trimming at V came to 4 bases and at J to 5 bases, leaving 9 bases not matched to a gene. The chain's CDR3 is CASSSWTGSRETQYF. DNA of the CDR3: TGTGCCAGCAGCTCCTGGACAGGGAGTAGGGAGACCCAGTACTTC.

The chain recombines TRBV20-1 with TRBJ2-7, with D unresolved. Trimming took 6 bases from V and 0 from J, leaving 15 bases between them. The CDR3 runs to 14 residues. Germline V gives CDR1 DFQATT, CDR2 SNEGSKA (reference sequence). Here the CDR3 reads CSAKQGSLSYEQYF. The CDR3 region has the DNA TGCAGTGCAAAGCAAGGGTCTCTCTCCTACGAGCAGTACTTC.

V is TRBV9 and J is TRBJ2-1; 16 bases map to TRBD2. The germline V gene has CDR1 SGDLS and CDR2 YYNGEE. Unmatched junction bases numbered 7, after V lost 4 bases and J lost 0 bases. The length of the CDR3 is 19 residues. CDR3 sequence (DNA): TGTGCCAGCAGCTCACCCGGGACTAGCGGGAGGGCCTCCTACAATGAGCAGTTCTTC. Protein product: CASSSPGTSGRASYNEQFF.

The V call is TRBV12-3 or TRBV12-4, the J call TRBJ2-7; 7 bases match TRBD1. The CDR3 totals 15 residues. V lost 7 bases, J lost 3 bases, and 12 bases stayed unmatched. The CDR3 nucleotides read TGTGCCAGCAAATCCCGGACAGGACCGCTCTACGAGCAGTACTTC. Protein: CASKSRTGPLYEQYF.

The rearrangement joins TRBV5-1 to TRBJ2-7, with 9 positions matching TRBD1. The CDR3 has 14 amino acids. The V segment lost 4 bases and the J segment 6 bases; nucleotides outside the gene matches: 8. Germline values: CDR1 SGHRS, CDR2 YFSETQ. The chain's CDR3 is CASSVGQGMGEQYF. CDR3 DNA: TGCGCCAGCAGCGTGGGACAGGGAATGGGCGAGCAGTACTTC.

This clonotype was counted between two and nine times. For the CDR3, the DNA is TGTGCCAGCAGTTTATGGACTAGCGGGAACCTGGTTGGGACCCAGTACTTC. Translated, it gives CASSLWTSGNLVGTQYF. This chain connects TRBV27 to TRBJ2-5; 12 nucleotides match TRBD2. Germline assignment: CDR1 MNHEY and CDR2 SMNVEV (reference sequence). The CDR3 consists of 17 residues. V gave up 1 base and J gave up 7 bases; unmatched junction bases: 10.

This clonotype was found a few times. The gene calls are TRBV5-6 and TRBJ2-7; D is possibly TRBD2 (5 bases). From germline, CDR1 is SGHDT and CDR2 YYEEEE. The CDR3 runs to 13 residues. V lost 4 bases, J lost 4 bases, and 12 bases lay in between. The CDR3 loop reads CASSRRRRYEQYF. The CDR3 nucleotides are TGTGCCAGCAGCCGCCGGAGGCGGTACGAGCAGTACTTC.

This clonotype was found many times. The rearrangement links TRBV6-2 or TRBV6-3 to TRBJ2-4, with a possible D match to TRBD1 (6 bases). CDR1 and CDR2 from the germline V gene are MNHEY and SVGEGT. This CDR3 region has 16 residues. V lost 6 bases, J lost 0 bases, and 15 bases lay in between. Written as DNA, the CDR3 is TGTGCCAGCAGCCGACAGGATAACGTAGCCAAAAACATTCAGTACTTC. This sequence encodes CASSRQDNVAKNIQYF.

Only one count was recorded for this clonotype. One end of the junction fails to match germline, which may point to a read error. The chain carries TRBV6-2 or TRBV6-3 and TRBJ2-2; the D gene is possibly TRBD1 (6 bases). Germline V gives CDR1 MNHEY, CDR2 SVGEGT. CDR3 length equals 17 residues. CDR3 sequence (DNA): TGTGCCAGCAGTACGGACAGTTTGTCACTAGACACCGGGGAGCTCTTTTTT. Protein: CASSTDSLSLDTGELFF.

This clonotype turned up a few times. This chain joins TRBV15 and TRBJ1-1; 7 bases match TRBD1. This CDR3 has 13 residues. CDR1 is LNHNV and CDR2 is YYDKDF in the germline V gene (reference sequence). The V segment lost 0 bases and the J segment 11 bases; nucleotides outside the gene matches: 6. This CDR3 is CATSRDLGQRAFF. The CDR3 region has the DNA TGTGCCACCAGCAGAGACTTGGGACAGCGGGCTTTCTTT.

V and J are TRBV18 and TRBJ2-1; 10 positions match TRBD2. Looked up from germline, CDR1 is KGHSH and CDR2 is LQKENI. Losses at the gene ends were 6 bases for V and 9 bases for J; bases not matched to a gene: 8. This CDR3 has 14 residues. This CDR3 reads CASSPGLAFGEQFF. CDR3 DNA sequence: TGTGCCAGCTCCCCGGGACTAGCGTTCGGTGAGCAGTTCTTC.

The CDR3 nucleotides read TGTGCCAGCACTTCGGGTGGGGAGCTGTTTTTT. Amino acid sequence: CASTSGGELFF. This sequence joins TRBV7-9 and TRBJ2-2; D ambiguous. Trimming took 7 bases from V and 8 from J, leaving 8 bases between them. The length of the CDR3 is 11 residues. Germline V gene lookup returns CDR1 SEHNR and CDR2 FQNEAQ (reference sequence). The full variable domain, completed using reference TRBV7-9 and TRBJ2-2, is DTGVSQNPRHKITKRGQNVTFRCDPISEHNRLYWYRQTLGQGPEFLTYFQNEAQLEKSRLLSDRFSAERPKGSFSTLEIQRTEQGDSAMYLCASTSGGELFFGEGSRLTVL.

Written as DNA, the CDR3 is TGTGCCAGCAGTTACTCCATGGGGGGACCCGTCGTGGGGGAGACCCAGTACTTC. It is translated as CASSYSMGGPVVGETQYF. The V call is TRBV6-5, the J call TRBJ2-5, with D possibly matching TRBD2 (6 bases). Germline CDR1 and CDR2: MNHEY and SVGAGI. The CDR3 length is 18 residues. Trimming stripped 0 bases from V and 5 bases from J, with 22 bases between.

The chain combines TRBV24-1 with TRBJ2-7; TRBD2 matches 7 bases. This CDR3 region has 17 residues. V lost 1 base to trimming and J lost 2 bases; unmatched junction nucleotides: 10. Germline assignment: CDR1 KGHDR and CDR2 SFDVKD. The DNA for the CDR3 is TGTGCCACCAGTGATTTCGCGAGCGGGACCGGAACCTACGAGCAGTACTTC. This encodes CATSDFASGTGTYEQYF.

This clonotype was detected a few times. This chain connects TRBV5-1 to TRBJ2-1, with D perhaps given as TRBD1 or TRBD2 (5 bases each). Germline V gene data show CDR1 as SGHRS and CDR2 as YFSETQ. This CDR3 has 13 residues. Trimming stripped 5 bases from V and 12 bases from J, with 18 bases between. DNA for the CDR3: TGCGCCAGCAGATTTAGGGATCCGGGACGGCAGTTCTTC. Residues: CASRFRDPGRQFF.

This clonotype has a handful of counts. V is TRBV7-9 and J is TRBJ1-4, with 7 bases that match TRBD1. Germline V CDR1 and CDR2: SEHNR, FQNEAQ (reference sequence). Unmatched junction bases numbered 5, after V lost 4 bases and J lost 12 bases. The CDR3 has 12 amino acids. For the CDR3, the DNA is TGTGCCAGCAGCTCGGGACAGCACCAACTGTTTTTT. Residues: CASSSGQHQLFF.

This clonotype was seen a few times. The chain is built from TRBV5-6 and TRBJ1-1, with unresolved D. Trimming left V 4 bases short and J 4 bases short, with 17 bases between. Per germline, CDR1 SGHDT and CDR2 YYEEEE. The CDR3 loop spans 15 amino acids. The CDR3 is CASSPAGSTVTEAFF. For the CDR3, the DNA is TGTGCCAGCAGCCCCGCCGGATCGACTGTCACTGAAGCTTTCTTT.

This clonotype occurred a few times. The rearrangement links TRBV4-2 to TRBJ2-7; D may be TRBD1 (5 bases). The CDR3 loop spans 15 amino acids. Trimming removed 0 bases from V and 3 bases from J, with 12 bases in between. Looked up from germline, CDR1 is LGHNA and CDR2 is YNFKEQ. CDR3 in DNA: TGTGCCAGCAGCCAAGATGAAGGGGTCAACTACGAGCAGTACTTC. Translated, it gives CASSQDEGVNYEQYF.

V usage is TRBV9 and J usage is TRBJ2-2; D gene uncertain. Looked up from germline, CDR1 is SGDLS and CDR2 is YYNGEE. This CDR3 has 14 amino acids. The V end lost 4 bases, the J end lost 8 bases, and 15 bases lay between the germline ends. CDR3 region: CASSPWSPWGELFF. For the CDR3, the DNA is TGTGCCAGCAGCCCTTGGTCCCCCTGGGGGGAGCTGTTTTTT. The variable domain in full, completed from reference TRBV9 and TRBJ2-2, reads DSGVTQTPKHLITATGQRVTLRCSPRSGDLSVYWYQQSLDQGLQFLIQYYNGEERAKGNILERFSAQQFPDLHSELNLSSLELGDSALYFCASSPWSPWGELFFGEGSRLTVL.

The CDR3, as DNA: TGTGCCAGCAGCTCCCGGACAGGGAGGTTGGACTATGGCTACACCTTC. It is translated as CASSSRTGRLDYGYTF. The gene calls are TRBV7-2 and TRBJ1-2, with 8 nucleotides matching TRBD1. This CDR3 contains 16 residues. V lost 4 bases, J lost 3 bases, and 10 bases stayed unmatched. Germline V gene sequence: CDR1 SGHTA, CDR2 FQGNSA.

This clonotype showed up just once. CDR3 nucleotide sequence: TGTGCCAGCAGTGGGACAGACCGCCTCCCCGATGAGCAGTTCTTC. It translates to CASSGTDRLPDEQFF. The chain recombines TRBV28 with TRBJ2-1; 7 bases agree with TRBD1. With V trimmed by 5 bases and J by 8 bases, 12 bases remained unmatched. This CDR3 contains 15 residues. Germline-derived CDR1 and CDR2 are MDHEN and SYDVKM.

In its sample, this clonotype was seen many times. The V and J genes are TRBV7-8 and TRBJ2-2; D possibly corresponds to TRBD2 (6 bases). The germline CDR1 and CDR2 sequences are SGHVS and FQNEAQ. V was cut by 2 bases and J by 0 bases, with 13 bases left in between. CDR3 length: 17 amino acids. The CDR3 DNA sequence: TGTGCCAGCAGCTTACCAGCGGGTTTCGCGAACACCGGGGAGCTGTTTTTT. It codes for CASSLPAGFANTGELFF.

This clonotype was detected a few times. The V gene is TRBV18, the J gene TRBJ1-4; D uncertain. The V end was cut by 1 base, the J end by 0 bases, with 12 bases between. The CDR3 is 17 amino acids. Germline V gene data show CDR1 as KGHSH and CDR2 as LQKENI. The CDR3 DNA reads as TGTGCCAGCTCACCACGCTCCGGCATTGCAACTAATGAAAAACTGTTTTTT. Its protein is CASSPRSGIATNEKLFF.

This clonotype has more than one count but fewer than ten. The chain employs TRBV6-2 or TRBV6-3 and TRBJ2-3, with 7 bases fitting TRBD2. Trimming cost V 10 bases and J 6 bases; bases outside gene matches: 10. The germline V gene encodes CDR1 MNHEY and CDR2 SVGEGT. The CDR3 is made up of 13 amino acids. Here the CDR3 reads CATRGVLVDTQYF. The CDR3 DNA reads TGTGCCACCCGGGGGGTACTAGTGGATACGCAGTATTTT.

There are a few counts of this clonotype. V usage is TRBV12-5 and J usage is TRBJ2-3; a possible D gene is TRBD1 (5 bases). Between the trimmed V and J ends, which lost 0 bases and 1 base, there was a span of 14 bases. Germline V CDR1 and CDR2: LGHNT, FRNRAP. The CDR3 spans 17 residues. The CDR3 sequence is CASGLVSLATGTDTQYF. The CDR3 DNA reads as TGTGCTAGTGGTTTGGTAAGCCTGGCGACAGGCACAGATACGCAGTATTTT.